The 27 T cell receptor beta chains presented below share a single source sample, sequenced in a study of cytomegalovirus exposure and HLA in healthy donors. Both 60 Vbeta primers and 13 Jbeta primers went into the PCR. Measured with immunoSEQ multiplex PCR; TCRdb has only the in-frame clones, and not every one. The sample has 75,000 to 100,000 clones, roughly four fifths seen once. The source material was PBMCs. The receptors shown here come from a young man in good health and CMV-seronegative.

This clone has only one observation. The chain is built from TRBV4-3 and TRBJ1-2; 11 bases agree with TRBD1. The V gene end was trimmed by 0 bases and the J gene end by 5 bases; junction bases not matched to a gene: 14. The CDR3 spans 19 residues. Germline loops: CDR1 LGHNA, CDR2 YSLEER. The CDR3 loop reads CASSQEGRDRGGGFYGYTF. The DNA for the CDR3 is TGCGCCAGCAGCCAAGAAGGAAGGGACAGGGGGGGTGGGTTTTATGGCTACACCTTC.

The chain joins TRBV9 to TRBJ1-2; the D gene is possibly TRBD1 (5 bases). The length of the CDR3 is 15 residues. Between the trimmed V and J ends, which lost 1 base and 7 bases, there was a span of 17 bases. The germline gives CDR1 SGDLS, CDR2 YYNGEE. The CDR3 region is CASSVLPEGQGGYTF. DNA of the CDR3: TGTGCCAGCAGCGTACTTCCGGAGGGCCAGGGTGGCTACACCTTC.

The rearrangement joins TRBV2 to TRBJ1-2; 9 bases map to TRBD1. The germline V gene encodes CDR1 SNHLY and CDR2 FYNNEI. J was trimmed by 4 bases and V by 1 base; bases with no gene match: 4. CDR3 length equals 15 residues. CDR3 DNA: TGTGCCAGCAGTGAAGGAGGGACAGGGTTCTATGGCTACACCTTC. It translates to CASSEGGTGFYGYTF. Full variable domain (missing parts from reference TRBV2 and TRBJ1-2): EPEVTQTPSHQVTQMGQEVILRCVPISNHLYFYWYRQILGQKVEFLVSFYNNEISEKSEIFDDQFSVERPDGSNFTLKIRSTKLEDSAMYFCASSEGGTGFYGYTFGSGTRLTVV.

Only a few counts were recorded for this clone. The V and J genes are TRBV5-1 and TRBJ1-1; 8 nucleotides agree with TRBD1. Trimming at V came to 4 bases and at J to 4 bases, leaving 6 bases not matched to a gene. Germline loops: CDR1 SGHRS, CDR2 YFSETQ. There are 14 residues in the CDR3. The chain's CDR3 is CASSDTGGITEAFF. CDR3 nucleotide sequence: TGCGCCAGCAGCGACACAGGGGGAATCACTGAAGCTTTCTTT.

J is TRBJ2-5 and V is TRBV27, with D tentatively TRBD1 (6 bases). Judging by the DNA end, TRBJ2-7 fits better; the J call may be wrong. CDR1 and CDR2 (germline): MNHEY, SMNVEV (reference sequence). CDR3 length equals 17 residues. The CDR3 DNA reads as TGTGCCAGCAGCTTCGTACCGGGACACGAAGACTCCTACGAGCAGTACTTC. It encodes CASSFVPGHEDSYEQYF.

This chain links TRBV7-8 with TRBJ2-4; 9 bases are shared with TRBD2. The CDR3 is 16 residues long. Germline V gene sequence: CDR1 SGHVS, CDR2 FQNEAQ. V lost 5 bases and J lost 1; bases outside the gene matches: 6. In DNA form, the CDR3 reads TGTGCCAGCAGCGTTACTAGCGGGCGCGCCAAAAACATTCAGTACTTC. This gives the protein CASSVTSGRAKNIQYF.

DNA for the CDR3: TGTGCCAGCAGCCGTTCGTCACCCCTCCACTTT. Translating it yields CASSRSSPLHF. The chain carries TRBV28 and TRBJ1-6; D gene uncertain. Germline CDR1 MDHEN, CDR2 SYDVKM. The CDR3 spans 11 residues. V was cut by 6 bases and J by 10 bases, with 7 bases left in between.

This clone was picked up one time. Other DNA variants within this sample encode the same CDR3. The chain's CDR3 is CASSPRTGELFF. DNA for the CDR3: TGTGCCAGCTCGCCTAGAACCGGGGAGCTGTTTTTT. This sequence joins TRBV14 and TRBJ2-2; D is unclear. Germline lookup yields CDR1 SGHDN and CDR2 FVKESK. The length of the CDR3 is 12 residues. V lost 8 bases, J lost 5 bases, and 9 bases lay in between.

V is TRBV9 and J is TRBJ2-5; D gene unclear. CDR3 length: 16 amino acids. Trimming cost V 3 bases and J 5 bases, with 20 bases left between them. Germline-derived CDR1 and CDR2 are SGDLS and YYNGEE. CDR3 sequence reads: CASSAGSQGGVETQYF. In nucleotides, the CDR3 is TGTGCCAGCAGCGCCGGATCACAAGGCGGTGTGGAGACCCAGTACTTC.

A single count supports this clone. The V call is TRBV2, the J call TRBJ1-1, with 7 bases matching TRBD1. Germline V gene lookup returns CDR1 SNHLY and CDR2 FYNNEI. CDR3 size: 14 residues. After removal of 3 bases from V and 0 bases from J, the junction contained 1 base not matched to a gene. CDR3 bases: TGTGCCAGCAGTGAGGGGACAGTGAACACTGAAGCTTTCTTT. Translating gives CASSEGTVNTEAFF.

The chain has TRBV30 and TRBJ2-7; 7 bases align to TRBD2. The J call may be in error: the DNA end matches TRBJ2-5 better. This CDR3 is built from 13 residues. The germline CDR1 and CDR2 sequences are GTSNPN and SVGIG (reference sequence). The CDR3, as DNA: TGTGCCTGGATGGCGGGGGTGCAAGAGACCCAGTACTTC. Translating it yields CAWMAGVQETQYF.

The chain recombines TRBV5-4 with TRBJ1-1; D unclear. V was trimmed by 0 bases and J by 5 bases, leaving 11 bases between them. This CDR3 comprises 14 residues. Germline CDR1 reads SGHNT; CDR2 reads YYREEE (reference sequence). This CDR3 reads CASSLVGERTEAFF. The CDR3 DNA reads TGTGCCAGCAGCTTGGTGGGCGAACGGACTGAAGCTTTCTTT.

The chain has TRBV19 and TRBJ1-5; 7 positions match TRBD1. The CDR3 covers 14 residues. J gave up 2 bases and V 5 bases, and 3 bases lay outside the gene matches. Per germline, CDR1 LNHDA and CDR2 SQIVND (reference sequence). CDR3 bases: TGTGCCAGTAGTGTCGACAGGGGCAATCAGCCCCAGCATTTT. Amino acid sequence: CASSVDRGNQPQHF. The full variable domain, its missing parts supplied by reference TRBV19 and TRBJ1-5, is DGGITQSPKYLFRKEGQNVTLSCEQNLNHDAMYWYRQDPGQGLRLIYYSQIVNDFQKGDIAEGYSVSREKKESFPLTVTSAQKNPTAFYLCASSVDRGNQPQHFGDGTRLSIL.

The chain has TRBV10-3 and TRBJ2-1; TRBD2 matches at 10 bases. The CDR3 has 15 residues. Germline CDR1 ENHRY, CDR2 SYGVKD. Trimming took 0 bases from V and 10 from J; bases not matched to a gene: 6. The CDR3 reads CAISESASGGLEQFF. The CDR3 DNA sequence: TGTGCCATCAGTGAGTCGGCTAGCGGGGGCCTCGAGCAGTTCTTC.

CDR3 amino acids: CASSDTPFWAGANTQYF. The CDR3 bases are TGTGCCAGCAGTGACACCCCCTTTTGGGCGGGAGCGAATACGCAGTATTTT. The chain combines TRBV6-4 with TRBJ2-3; TRBD2 aligns across 7 bases. V lost 2 bases, J lost 7 bases, and 15 bases stayed unmatched. The CDR3 extends over 17 amino acids. Germline V gene lookup returns CDR1 MRHNA and CDR2 SNTAGT.

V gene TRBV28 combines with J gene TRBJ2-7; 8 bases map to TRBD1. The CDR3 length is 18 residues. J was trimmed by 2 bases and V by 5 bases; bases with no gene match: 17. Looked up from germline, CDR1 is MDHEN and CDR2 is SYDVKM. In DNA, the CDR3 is TGTGCCAGCAGTCCTAACTTATTGGACAGGGCTAGAACCTACGAGCAGTACGTC. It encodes CASSPNLLDRARTYEQYV.

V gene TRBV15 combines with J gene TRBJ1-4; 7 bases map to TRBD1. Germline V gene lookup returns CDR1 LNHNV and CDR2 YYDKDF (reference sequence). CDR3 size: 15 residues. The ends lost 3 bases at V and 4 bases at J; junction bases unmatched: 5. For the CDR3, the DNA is TGTGCCACCAGCAGGAGGGGGCTTGGTAATGAAAAACTGTTTTTT. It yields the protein CATSRRGLGNEKLFF.

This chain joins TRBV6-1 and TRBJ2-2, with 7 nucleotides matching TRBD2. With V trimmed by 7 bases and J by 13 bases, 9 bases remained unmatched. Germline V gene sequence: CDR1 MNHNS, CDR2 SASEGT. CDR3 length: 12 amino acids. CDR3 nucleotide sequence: TGTGCCAGCATCGGGGCGGGGGAGGTGCTGTTTTTT. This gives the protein CASIGAGEVLFF.

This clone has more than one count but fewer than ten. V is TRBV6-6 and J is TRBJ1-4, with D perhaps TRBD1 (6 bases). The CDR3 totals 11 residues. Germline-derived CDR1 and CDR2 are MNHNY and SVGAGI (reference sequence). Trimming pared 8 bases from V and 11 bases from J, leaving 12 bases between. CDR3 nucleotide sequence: TGTGCCAGCGTCGGGACATTGAAACTGTTTTTT. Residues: CASVGTLKLFF.

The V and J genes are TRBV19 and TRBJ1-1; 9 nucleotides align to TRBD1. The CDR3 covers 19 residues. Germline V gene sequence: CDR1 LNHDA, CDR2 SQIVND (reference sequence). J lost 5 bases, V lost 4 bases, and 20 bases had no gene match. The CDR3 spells CASSTSFYSRQGVETEAFF. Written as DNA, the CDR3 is TGTGCCAGTAGTACCTCATTCTACTCCAGACAGGGGGTAGAAACTGAAGCTTTCTTT.

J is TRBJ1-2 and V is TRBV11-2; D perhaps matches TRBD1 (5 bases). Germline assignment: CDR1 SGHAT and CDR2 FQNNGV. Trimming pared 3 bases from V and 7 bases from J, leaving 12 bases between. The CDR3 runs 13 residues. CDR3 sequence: CASSFRSRGGYTF. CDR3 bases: TGTGCCAGCAGCTTCAGAAGTAGGGGTGGCTACACCTTC.

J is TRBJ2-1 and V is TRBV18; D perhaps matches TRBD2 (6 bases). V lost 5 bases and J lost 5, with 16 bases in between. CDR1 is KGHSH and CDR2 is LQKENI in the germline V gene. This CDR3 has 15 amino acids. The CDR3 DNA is TGTGCCAGCTCAGCGACTAGTATCGTCCACAATGAGCAGTTCTTC. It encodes CASSATSIVHNEQFF. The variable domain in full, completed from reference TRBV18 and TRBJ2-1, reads NAGVMQNPRHLVRRRGQEARLRCSPMKGHSHVYWYRQLPEEGLKFMVYLQKENIIDESGMPKERFSAEFPKEGPSILRIQQVVRGDSAAYFCASSATSIVHNEQFFGPGTRLTVL.

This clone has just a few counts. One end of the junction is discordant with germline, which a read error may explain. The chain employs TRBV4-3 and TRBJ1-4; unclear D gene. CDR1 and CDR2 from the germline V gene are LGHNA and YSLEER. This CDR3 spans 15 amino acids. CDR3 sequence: CASSEDTRYNEKLFF. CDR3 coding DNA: TGCGCCAGCAGCGAAGATACCAGATATAATGAAAAACTGTTTTTT.

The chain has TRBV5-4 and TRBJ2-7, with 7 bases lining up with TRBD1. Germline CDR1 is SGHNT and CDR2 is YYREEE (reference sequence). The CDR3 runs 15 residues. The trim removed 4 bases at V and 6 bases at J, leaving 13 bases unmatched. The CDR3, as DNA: TGTGCCAGCAGCACCGCTAGGCGACAGGGAAGCGAGCAGTACTTC. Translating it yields CASSTARRQGSEQYF.

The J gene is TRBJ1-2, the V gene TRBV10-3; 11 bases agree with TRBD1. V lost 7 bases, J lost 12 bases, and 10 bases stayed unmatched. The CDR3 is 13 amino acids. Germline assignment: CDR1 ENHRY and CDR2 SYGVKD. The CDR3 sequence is CAITTDRGLDHTF. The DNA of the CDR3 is TGTGCCATCACTACGGACAGGGGGCTAGACCACACCTTC.

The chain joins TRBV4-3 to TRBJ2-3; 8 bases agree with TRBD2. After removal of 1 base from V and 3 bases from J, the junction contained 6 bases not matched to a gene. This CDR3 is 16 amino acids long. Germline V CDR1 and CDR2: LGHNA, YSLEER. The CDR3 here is CASSQGPAGETDTQYF. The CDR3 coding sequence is TGCGCCAGCAGCCAAGGACCAGCGGGGGAAACAGATACGCAGTATTTT.

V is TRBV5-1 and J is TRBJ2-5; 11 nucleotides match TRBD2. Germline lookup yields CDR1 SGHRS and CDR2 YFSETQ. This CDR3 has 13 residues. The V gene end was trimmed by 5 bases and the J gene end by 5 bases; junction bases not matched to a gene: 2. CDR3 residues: CASSSGRGETQYF. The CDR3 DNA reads TGCGCCAGCAGTAGCGGGAGGGGGGAGACCCAGTACTTC. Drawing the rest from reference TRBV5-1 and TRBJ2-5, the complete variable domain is KAGVTQTPRYLIKTRGQQVTLSCSPISGHRSVSWYQQTPGQGLQFLFEYFSETQRNKGNFPGRFSGRQFSNSRSEMNVSTLELGDSALYLCASSSGRGETQYFGPGTRLLVL.